The rows below give T cell receptor beta chains drawn from one sample of a study of blood T cell repertoires in COVID-19. Repertoires were generated with immunoSEQ multiplex PCR, while TCRdb's copy carries only in-frame clones and drops some. The table includes some 50,000 clones, approximately 85% detected once. Material: peripheral blood. Every receptor here comes from an older woman with acute or convalescent COVID-19. The CDR3 runs from the conserved cysteine through the conserved F or W. A D gene is named only where the DNA matches it firmly. The size of a clone is reported for some rows only, either as once, few or many, or as a class for expanded clones.

V gene	clone size	D gene	J gene	CDR3 DNA	CDR3 protein
TRBV5-4	.	TRBD1	TRBJ1-1	TGTGCCAGCAGCTCGGAAGGGACAGATAGGAACACTGAAGCTTTCTTT	CASSSEGTDRNTEAFF
TRBV18	.	TRBD1	TRBJ1-1	TGTGCCAGTCTCAGGGGGGACACTGAAGCTTTCTTT	CASLRGDTEAFF
TRBV5-1	.	TRBD2	TRBJ2-1	TGCGCCAGCAGCGCGAGGACGGGCGGGAGTGCCGGTGAGCAGTTCTTC	CASSARTGGSAGEQFF
TRBV28	.	TRBD2	TRBJ2-1	TGTGCCAGCAGTTTAGGGCTAGCGGGAGGACTCTACAATGAGCAGTTCTTC	CASSLGLAGGLYNEQFF
TRBV6-5	.	.	TRBJ1-1	TGTGCCAGCAGTTACTCGTTGCGGGACACTGAAGCTTTCTTT	CASSYSLRDTEAFF
TRBV3-1/TRBV3-2	.	.	TRBJ2-3	TGTGCCAGCAGCCAAGTTGGGGGGGGCCCCACAGATACGCAGTATTTT	CASSQVGGGPTDTQYF
TRBV6-6	.	TRBD1	TRBJ2-7	TGTGCCAGCAGTTACTCCTCGGGACAGGGGGGGTACGAGCAGTACTTC	CASSYSSGQGGYEQYF
TRBV3-1/TRBV3-2	.	.	TRBJ1-2	TGTGCCAGCCAGGGGATTTGGCATGGCTACACCTTC	CASQGIWHGYTF
TRBV10-3	.	.	TRBJ1-2	TGTGCCATCAGTGAGGGCGCAGGCTCCAACTATGGCTACACCTTC	CAISEGAGSNYGYTF
TRBV30	.	TRBD2	TRBJ2-3	TGTGCCTTTAGCGGGGGGGTCCCAGATACGCAGTATTTT	CAFSGGVPDTQYF
TRBV5-1	.	TRBD2	TRBJ2-4	TGCGCCAGCAGCTTGGGGCCTAGCGGGATACTTCAAAACATTCAGTACTTC	CASSLGPSGILQNIQYF
TRBV6-1	.	.	TRBJ2-1	TGTGCCAGCGGCCCCTCTGGGAGCTCCTACAATGAGCAGTTCTTC	CASGPSGSSYNEQFF
TRBV4-2	.	.	TRBJ1-2	TGTGCCAGCAGCGCAAGAGGAGGGGACCCCTTGGGAGGTGGCTACACCTTC	CASSARGGDPLGGGYTF
TRBV7-3	few	.	TRBJ2-2	TGTGCCAGCAGCTTTTGGGGGCGAGGGCAACCCGGGGAGCTGTTTTTT	CASSFWGRGQPGELFF
TRBV4-2	few	.	TRBJ2-3	TGTGCCAGCAGCCAAGAAATGACGGGTTCGCCAACAGATACGCAGTATTTT	CASSQEMTGSPTDTQYF
TRBV6-1	.	.	TRBJ1-5	TGTGCCAGCAGTGACGCGGGTAATCAGCCCCAGCATTTT	CASSDAGNQPQHF
TRBV5-1	.	TRBD1	TRBJ1-1	TGCGCCAGCAGCTTGGCAAGCACAGGGGTAGGGACTGAAGCTTTCTTT	CASSLASTGVGTEAFF
TRBV24-1	once	.	TRBJ2-1	TGTGCCACCCGAGGGACTGCGGCCAATGAGCAGTTCTTC	CATRGTAANEQFF
TRBV27	few	TRBD1	TRBJ1-5	TGTGCCAGCAGTTTCAAGTGGACAGGGACACCCCTGGGCTATAGCAATCAGCCCCAGCATTTT	CASSFKWTGTPLGYSNQPQHF
TRBV6-5	.	.	TRBJ1-4	TGTGCCAGCAGCCCAAGCGTGGGTGCGGGTGAAAAACTGTTTTTT	CASSPSVGAGEKLFF
TRBV5-4	.	TRBD2	TRBJ2-1	TGTGCCAGCAGCTTGGCGGGGAGGGGCGATGAGCAGTTCTTC	CASSLAGRGDEQFF
TRBV7-2	.	.	TRBJ1-1	TGTGCCAGCAGCTCCCGGGCGGGGTCTGAAGCTTTCTTT	CASSSRAGSEAFF
TRBV2	.	TRBD2	TRBJ2-5	TGTGCCAGCAGTGGAGCTAGCGGGAAAGAGACCCAGTACTTC	CASSGASGKETQYF
TRBV27	.	.	TRBJ1-2	TGTGCCAGCAGTACCCAAGGGGGTATGGTCTATGGCTACACCTTC	CASSTQGGMVYGYTF
TRBV21-1	once	.	TRBJ1-3	TGTGCCAGCAGCAAACCAACAGGGGTTTCTGGAAACACCATATATTTT	CASSKPTGVSGNTIYF